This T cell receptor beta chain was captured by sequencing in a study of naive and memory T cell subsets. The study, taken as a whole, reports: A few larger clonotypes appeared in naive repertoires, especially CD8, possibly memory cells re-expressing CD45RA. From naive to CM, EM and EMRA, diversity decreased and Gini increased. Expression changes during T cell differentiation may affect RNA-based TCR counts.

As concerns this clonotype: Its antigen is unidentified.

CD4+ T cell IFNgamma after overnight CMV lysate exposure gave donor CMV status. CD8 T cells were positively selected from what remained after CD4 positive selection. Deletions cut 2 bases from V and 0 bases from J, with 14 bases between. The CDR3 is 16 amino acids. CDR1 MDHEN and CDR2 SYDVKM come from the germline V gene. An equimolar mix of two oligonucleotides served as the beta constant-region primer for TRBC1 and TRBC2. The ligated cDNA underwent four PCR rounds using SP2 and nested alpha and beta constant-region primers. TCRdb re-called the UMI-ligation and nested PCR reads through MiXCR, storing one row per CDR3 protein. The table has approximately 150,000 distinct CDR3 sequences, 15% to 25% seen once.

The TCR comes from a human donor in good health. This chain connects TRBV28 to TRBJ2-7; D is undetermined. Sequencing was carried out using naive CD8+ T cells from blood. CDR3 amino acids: CASSLPQQRDSYEQYF. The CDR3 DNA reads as TGTGCCAGCAGTTTACCACAGCAAAGGGACTCCTACGAGCAGTACTTC.